The clone carrying this T cell receptor (beta chain) was detected only a few times. Its cognate antigen is unknown. These data originate in a study of naive and memory T cell subsets. Cells stained for CD3, CD4, CD8, CD45RA, CD27 and viability were sorted into four CD45RA/CD27 subsets. Two oligonucleotides, mixed equimolar, formed the beta constant-region primer covering TRBC1 and TRBC2. Nested alpha and beta constant-region primers with the SP2 primer drove four PCR rounds on ligated cDNA. TCRdb called the UMI-ligation and nested PCR reads again in MiXCR, with one record for every CDR3 protein. The profile shows over 65,000 distinct CDR3 sequences, approximately 10% of them singletons. Findings and caveats of the study: Gini index rose across naive, CM, EM and EMRA in CD4 and CD8.

Germline V gene data show CDR1 as MNHEY and CDR2 as SMNVEV (reference sequence). The CDR3 contains 14 residues. The V and J ends lost 5 bases and 0 bases respectively, with 7 bases between them. Input material: naive CD8+ T cells from blood. This TCR came from a human donor in good health. This chain joins TRBV27 and TRBJ2-2; D is uncertain. The CDR3 loop reads CASSRLTNTGELFF. CDR3 bases: TGTGCCAGCAGTAGGCTTACGAACACCGGGGAGCTGTTTTTT.